The 31 T cell receptor beta chains below all came from one sample that was sequenced in a study of control samples from healthy donors and cancer patients. Profiled with immunoSEQ multiplex PCR; TCRdb holds only in-frame clones, not every one. The data show about 130,000 clones, approximately 92% seen once. The sequencing sample was made of PBMCs. The receptors stem from a man older than 75 with head and neck cancer.

CDR3 sequence reads: CASSQDLQGMHGYTF. The CDR3 DNA is TGTGCCAGCAGCCAAGATCTCCAGGGGATGCATGGCTACACCTTC. The rearrangement uses TRBV14 and TRBJ1-2; weak D call: TRBD1 (6 bases). V gave up 0 bases and J gave up 6 bases, with 14 bases separating them. This CDR3 has 15 residues. Germline V gene sequence: CDR1 SGHDN, CDR2 FVKESK.

This rearrangement joins TRBV9 to TRBJ1-1; no definite D call. Looked up from germline, CDR1 is SGDLS and CDR2 is YYNGEE. Trimming left V 0 bases short and J 3 bases short, with 6 bases between. There are 13 residues in the CDR3. CDR3 loop: CASSVGDDTEAFF. In nucleotides, the CDR3 is TGTGCCAGCAGCGTAGGGGATGACACTGAAGCTTTCTTT.

The V gene is TRBV13, the J gene TRBJ1-1; D gene ambiguous. CDR1 and CDR2 from the germline V gene are PRHDT and FYEKMQ (reference sequence). V was shortened by 1 base and J by 6 bases, with 15 bases between the two germline ends. The CDR3 is 15 amino acids. The DNA of the CDR3 is TGTGCCAGCAGCTTAGTCGGGCGACCTGGGCCTGAAGCTTTCTTT. The encoded protein is CASSLVGRPGPEAFF.

The CDR3 protein is CASSQGGALTGEQFF. As DNA, the CDR3 is TGTGCCAGCTCACAAGGGGGGGCTCTAACGGGTGAGCAGTTCTTC. V and J are TRBV18 and TRBJ2-1, with D possibly matching TRBD2 (7 bases). V was pared by 4 bases and J by 9 bases, with 19 bases between. There are 15 residues in the CDR3. CDR1 and CDR2 from the germline V gene are KGHSH and LQKENI. Looking up the rest from reference TRBV18 and TRBJ2-1 gives the full variable domain: NAGVMQNPRHLVRRRGQEARLRCSPMKGHSHVYWYRQLPEEGLKFMVYLQKENIIDESGMPKERFSAEFPKEGPSILRIQQVVRGDSAAYFCASSQGGALTGEQFFGPGTRLTVL.

V gene TRBV7-9 combines with J gene TRBJ1-3, with D uncertain. V lost 5 bases, J lost 7 bases, and 6 bases lay in between. The CDR3 totals 11 residues. Germline CDR1 reads SEHNR; CDR2 reads FQNEAQ (reference sequence). This chain's CDR3 is CASSPQNTIYF. Here the CDR3 DNA reads TGTGCCAGCAGCCCACAGAACACCATATATTTT.

This clone appeared a few times. J is TRBJ1-1 and V is TRBV2; D is unresolved. CDR1 is SNHLY, CDR2 FYNNEI, per germline. The V gene lost 5 bases and the J gene lost 5 bases, with 12 bases spanning the gap. This CDR3 region has 13 residues. The CDR3 nucleotides are TGTGCCAGCAGTAAGGAGGAGATAACTGAAGCTTTCTTT. Encoded protein: CASSKEEITEAFF.

This clone is a singleton in its sample. The V and J genes are TRBV7-2 and TRBJ2-1; D gene uncertain. With 5 bases removed from V and 9 bases from J, the gap between germline ends came to 11 bases. CDR1 is SGHTA, CDR2 FQGNSA, per germline. This CDR3 comprises 12 residues. Here the CDR3 reads CASSRILGEQFF. As DNA, the CDR3 is TGTGCCAGCAGCCGGATACTGGGTGAGCAGTTCTTC. The full variable domain, its missing parts supplied by reference TRBV7-2 and TRBJ2-1, is GAGVSQSPSNKVTEKGKDVELRCDPISGHTALYWYRQSLGQGLEFLIYFQGNSAPDKSGLPSDRFSAERTGGSVSTLTIQRTQQEDSAVYLCASSRILGEQFFGPGTRLTVL.

The chain couples TRBV3-1 (or the pseudogene TRBV3-2) to TRBJ1-4; D unclear. With 4 bases removed from V and 0 bases from J, the gap between germline ends came to 15 bases. The CDR3 runs 17 residues. CDR1 LGHDT and CDR2 YNNKEL come from the germline V gene (reference sequence). DNA for the CDR3: TGTGCCAGCAGCCGACGAGTGGCCTTTGCAACTAATGAAAAACTGTTTTTT. Its protein product is CASSRRVAFATNEKLFF.

In DNA form, the CDR3 reads TGCGCCAGCAGCTTGGGGGCCGCCACCGGCAAAGATACGCAGTATTTT. Translating gives CASSLGAATGKDTQYF. The V gene is TRBV5-1, the J gene TRBJ2-3; D gene unclear. CDR3 length: 16 amino acids. With 0 bases removed from V and 5 bases from J, the gap between germline ends came to 16 bases. Germline CDR1 is SGHRS and CDR2 is YFSETQ.

This clone was picked up one time. The chain recombines TRBV19 with TRBJ2-5, with TRBD2 matching 7 bases. The CDR3 is made up of 16 amino acids. Trimming took 5 bases from V and 3 from J; bases not matched to a gene: 12. The V gene's germline CDR1 is LNHDA and CDR2 SQIVND (reference sequence). The CDR3, as DNA: TGTGCCAGTAGTCATACTGTCGGGACTAAGGAAGAGACCCAGTACTTC. Protein: CASSHTVGTKEETQYF. The whole variable domain, remainder taken from reference TRBV19 and TRBJ2-5, is DGGITQSPKYLFRKEGQNVTLSCEQNLNHDAMYWYRQDPGQGLRLIYYSQIVNDFQKGDIAEGYSVSREKKESFPLTVTSAQKNPTAFYLCASSHTVGTKEETQYFGPGTRLLVL.

This chain links TRBV2 with TRBJ1-1, with D unresolved. Germline CDR1 and CDR2: SNHLY and FYNNEI. The V and J ends lost 1 base and 0 bases respectively, with 6 bases between them. This CDR3 comprises 14 residues. CDR3 loop: CASSEESLNTEAFF. The CDR3, as DNA: TGTGCCAGCAGTGAAGAGAGCTTGAACACTGAAGCTTTCTTT. Filled out from reference TRBV2 and TRBJ1-1, the complete variable domain reads EPEVTQTPSHQVTQMGQEVILRCVPISNHLYFYWYRQILGQKVEFLVSFYNNEISEKSEIFDDQFSVERPDGSNFTLKIRSTKLEDSAMYFCASSEESLNTEAFFGQGTRLTVV.

The V call is TRBV29-1, the J call TRBJ2-2, with 9 bases fitting TRBD1. After removal of 5 bases from V and 6 bases from J, the junction contained 7 bases not matched to a gene. Germline CDR1 is SQVTM and CDR2 is ANQGSEA. There are 14 residues in the CDR3. CDR3 coding DNA: TGCAGCGTTCCGGGACAGGGAGGGGCCGGGGAGCTGTTTTTT. It is translated as CSVPGQGGAGELFF.

The CDR3 region is CASSIDSGISGTEAFF. In DNA, the CDR3 is TGTGCCAGTAGTATAGATTCCGGGATTAGTGGCACTGAAGCTTTCTTT. This chain uses TRBV19 with TRBJ1-1; the D is unclear. In germline, CDR1 is LNHDA, CDR2 SQIVND (reference sequence). Trimming removed 0 bases at V and 4 bases at J, with 15 bases between. The CDR3 has 16 residues.

V gene TRBV18 combines with J gene TRBJ1-1; D is perhaps TRBD1 (6 bases). Germline V gives CDR1 KGHSH, CDR2 LQKENI. CDR3 length equals 14 residues. Trimming removed 6 bases from V and 3 bases from J, with 14 bases in between. The CDR3 DNA follows: TGTGCCAGCTCGTTCAGGGGAGGGGACACTGAAGCTTTCTTT. Its translation: CASSFRGGDTEAFF.

This chain links TRBV19 with TRBJ2-7, with TRBD1 matching over 7 bases. The germline V gene has CDR1 LNHDA and CDR2 SQIVND (reference sequence). Losses at the gene ends were 3 bases for V and 0 bases for J; bases not matched to a gene: 5. CDR3 length: 15 amino acids. CDR3 amino acids: CASSIRGTLSYEQYF. The CDR3 DNA is TGTGCCAGTAGTATCAGGGGGACCCTCTCCTACGAGCAGTACTTC.

The rearrangement uses TRBV24-1 and TRBJ2-1; possible D gene TRBD1, 5 bases. The CDR3 spans 16 residues. Germline V lookup: CDR1 KGHDR, CDR2 SFDVKD. V was clipped by 2 bases and J by 7 bases, with 17 bases between them. CDR3: CATSDSGREFRNEQFF. The CDR3 DNA follows: TGTGCCACCAGTGATTCTGGCAGGGAATTCAGGAATGAGCAGTTCTTC.

The rearrangement uses TRBV6-4 and TRBJ2-7, with unresolved D. The germline V and J ends were trimmed by 0 bases and 7 bases, with 16 bases remaining between them. The length of the CDR3 is 15 residues. Germline V gives CDR1 MRHNA, CDR2 SNTAGT. In DNA form, the CDR3 reads TGTGCCAGCAGTGACTCGACCCAGCAGGTTGGGGAGCAGTACTTC. It is translated as CASSDSTQQVGEQYF.

This clone appeared a single time. This chain uses TRBV3-1 (or the pseudogene TRBV3-2) with TRBJ1-6; TRBD1 might be the D (5 bases). CDR3 length: 16 amino acids. From germline, CDR1 is LGHDT and CDR2 YNNKEL (reference sequence). The V end lost 5 bases, the J end lost 9 bases, and 20 bases lay between the germline ends. The CDR3 nucleotides read TGTGCCAGCAGCGCCCAGGGTTTGCATTTAGGTTCACCCCTCCACTTT. Encoded protein: CASSAQGLHLGSPLHF.

V usage is TRBV6-5 and J usage is TRBJ2-3; TRBD2 matches at 7 bases. The CDR3 is 15 residues long. Germline trimming cut 4 bases from V and 3 bases from J; bases unmatched to any gene: 7. Germline loops: CDR1 MNHEY, CDR2 SVGAGI. The CDR3 loop reads CASSSGRGSTDTQYF. The CDR3 nucleotides read TGTGCCAGCAGTTCGGGGCGGGGGTCAACAGATACGCAGTATTTT.

J is TRBJ2-3 and V is TRBV4-1; 7 nucleotides align to TRBD1. The CDR3 sequence is 15 residues long. With V trimmed by 4 bases and J by 7 bases, 11 bases remained unmatched. Germline values: CDR1 MGHRA, CDR2 YSYEKL. The CDR3 DNA sequence: TGCGCCAGCAGCCTAGATCGACAGGGACGGAATACGCAGTATTTT. This encodes CASSLDRQGRNTQYF.

The chain links TRBV10-3 to TRBJ2-3; no clear D gene. Germline CDR1 ENHRY, CDR2 SYGVKD. V was trimmed by 7 bases and J by 0 bases, leaving 8 bases between them. The CDR3 loop spans 13 amino acids. The CDR3 DNA is TGTGCCATCATGCTGGACAGCACAGATACGCAGTATTTT. Protein sequence: CAIMLDSTDTQYF.

This sequence joins TRBV2 and TRBJ2-5, with D tentatively TRBD1 (5 bases). Germline CDR1 reads SNHLY; CDR2 reads FYNNEI. Trimming stripped 5 bases from V and 4 bases from J, with 5 bases between. The CDR3 has 11 residues. DNA of the CDR3: TGTGCCAGCAGTAGGGGAGAGACCCAGTACTTC. Encoded protein: CASSRGETQYF. The whole variable domain, remainder taken from reference TRBV2 and TRBJ2-5, is EPEVTQTPSHQVTQMGQEVILRCVPISNHLYFYWYRQILGQKVEFLVSFYNNEISEKSEIFDDQFSVERPDGSNFTLKIRSTKLEDSAMYFCASSRGETQYFGPGTRLLVL.

The rearrangement joins TRBV6-6 to TRBJ2-1; TRBD2 matches at 9 bases. J was trimmed by 7 bases and V by 5 bases; bases with no gene match: 9. The CDR3 loop spans 15 amino acids. Looked up from germline, CDR1 is MNHNY and CDR2 is SVGAGI (reference sequence). DNA for the CDR3: TGTGCCAGCAGTAAAGGGCGGGGGGGCCATAATGAGCAGTTCTTC. Amino acid sequence: CASSKGRGGHNEQFF.

This clone was observed a single time. The rearrangement joins TRBV5-1 to TRBJ1-2; no clear D. There are 12 residues in the CDR3. Germline CDR1 SGHRS, CDR2 YFSETQ. Trimming shortened V by 1 base and J by 4 bases, and 5 bases separated the two germline ends. In DNA form, the CDR3 reads TGCGCCAGCAGCTTGATTGGCTATGGCTACACCTTC. Its protein is CASSLIGYGYTF. The variable domain in full, completed from reference TRBV5-1 and TRBJ1-2, reads KAGVTQTPRYLIKTRGQQVTLSCSPISGHRSVSWYQQTPGQGLQFLFEYFSETQRNKGNFPGRFSGRQFSNSRSEMNVSTLELGDSALYLCASSLIGYGYTFGSGTRLTVV.

The rearrangement joins TRBV18 to TRBJ1-3; no reliable D call. This CDR3 comprises 14 residues. Per germline, CDR1 KGHSH and CDR2 LQKENI. With 2 bases removed from V and 1 base from J, the gap between germline ends came to 6 bases. CDR3 residues: CASSPAESGNTIYF. The CDR3 coding sequence is TGTGCCAGCTCACCAGCGGAATCTGGAAACACCATATATTTT.

V usage is TRBV15 and J usage is TRBJ1-4; 7 bases are shared with TRBD1. The germline CDR1 and CDR2 sequences are LNHNV and YYDKDF (reference sequence). The CDR3 is made up of 16 amino acids. Trimming cost V 4 bases and J 2 bases; bases outside gene matches: 7. For the CDR3, the DNA is TGTGCCACCAGCACTGAACAGGGGTGGACTAATGAAAAACTGTTTTTT. Translating it yields CATSTEQGWTNEKLFF.

The V call is TRBV15, the J call TRBJ1-6, with D unresolved. Germline CDR1 and CDR2: LNHNV and YYDKDF (reference sequence). V was clipped by 0 bases and J by 6 bases, with 12 bases between them. CDR3 length: 16 amino acids. The CDR3: CATSRDEGIRNSPLHF. Here the CDR3 DNA reads TGTGCCACCAGCAGAGATGAGGGTATCCGTAATTCACCCCTCCACTTT.

The CDR3 DNA is TGCGCCAGCAGCCAGGACAGGGCCTCCTACGAGCAGTACTTC. This translates into CASSQDRASYEQYF. V usage is TRBV4-3 and J usage is TRBJ2-7; TRBD1 matches at 8 bases. Losses at the gene ends were 3 bases for V and 0 bases for J; bases not matched to a gene: 1. Looked up from germline, CDR1 is LGHNA and CDR2 is YSLEER. The CDR3 contains 14 residues.

The V gene is TRBV9, the J gene TRBJ1-6, with no clear D. The CDR3 length is 15 residues. Per the germline V gene, CDR1 is SGDLS and CDR2 is YYNGEE. Between the trimmed V and J ends, which lost 5 bases and 7 bases, there was a span of 16 bases. In DNA, the CDR3 is TGTGCCAGCAGTGTGGAGGGAAGAAAGAATTCACCCCTCCACTTT. It specifies CASSVEGRKNSPLHF.

This chain joins TRBV7-7 and TRBJ2-7; 8 bases are a match to TRBD2. V dropped 5 bases and J dropped 5; count of bases not matched to a gene: 11. CDR3 length: 15 amino acids. The germline V gene has CDR1 SSHAT and CDR2 FNYEAQ (reference sequence). Here the CDR3 DNA reads TGTGCCAGCAGCCCCTTTGAAAGCGGGAGCCACGAGCAGTACTTC. Translation: CASSPFESGSHEQYF.

The genes are TRBV12-5 and TRBJ2-2, with D unresolved. With 6 bases removed from V and 5 bases from J, the gap between germline ends came to 19 bases. CDR3 length: 16 residues. CDR1 is LGHNT, CDR2 FRNRAP, per germline. The CDR3 DNA reads TGTGCTAGTGGCCCTACACCAATCCTAGGGACCGGGGAGCTGTTTTTT. Encoded protein: CASGPTPILGTGELFF.